The next 28 T cell receptor beta chains were all read from a single sample in a study of blood T cell repertoires in COVID-19. Generated by immunoSEQ multiplex PCR, the TCRdb table keeps only in-frame clones and is missing some. The table records roughly 77,000 clones, 77% of them present only once. What was sequenced was peripheral blood. The source of these receptors is a human donor in a cohort sampled during active COVID-19.

The chain links TRBV5-8 to TRBJ2-1; 8 positions agree with TRBD2. CDR3 size: 13 residues. V shed 3 bases, J shed 7 bases, and the junction held 3 bases outside the gene matches. The V gene's germline CDR1 is SGHTS and CDR2 YDEGEE. CDR3 in DNA: TGTGCCAGCAGCTGGCGGGGGGCGAATGAGCAGTTCTTC. Translating it yields CASSWRGANEQFF.

The genes are TRBV9 and TRBJ1-3; maybe TRBD1 (5 bases). Trimming cost V 0 bases and J 0 bases, with 13 bases left between them. Germline CDR1 SGDLS, CDR2 YYNGEE. There are 17 residues in the CDR3. The CDR3 sequence is CASSVEGRTSSGNTIYF. The DNA for the CDR3 is TGTGCCAGCAGCGTAGAGGGGCGGACAAGCTCTGGAAACACCATATATTTT.

J is TRBJ1-2 and V is TRBV28; 12 bases agree with TRBD1. Losses at the gene ends were 7 bases for V and 5 bases for J; bases not matched to a gene: 8. Germline V gene lookup returns CDR1 MDHEN and CDR2 SYDVKM. The CDR3 extends over 15 amino acids. The CDR3 DNA sequence: TGTGCCAGCACCCTGAGGGGACAGGGGGCGTATGGCTACACCTTC. It encodes CASTLRGQGAYGYTF.

CDR3 DNA: TGTGCCACCAGCGGGAGCGTTCAGGGGGTGGAGCAGTACTTC. As protein: CATSGSVQGVEQYF. The chain recombines TRBV15 with TRBJ2-7, with 7 bases that match TRBD1. The V segment lost 5 bases and the J segment 7 bases; nucleotides outside the gene matches: 11. CDR1 is LNHNV, CDR2 YYDKDF, per germline (reference sequence). This CDR3 is built from 14 residues.

The rearrangement joins TRBV5-5 to TRBJ2-5; D not resolved. CDR3 length: 12 residues. Per germline, CDR1 SGHKS and CDR2 YYEKEE (reference sequence). Between the trimmed V and J ends, which lost 4 bases and 5 bases, there was a span of 9 bases. The CDR3 here is CASSLAGETQYF. Here the CDR3 DNA reads TGTGCCAGCAGCCTCGCCGGGGAGACCCAGTACTTC. The variable domain in full, completed from reference TRBV5-5 and TRBJ2-5, reads DAGVTQSPTHLIKTRGQQVTLRCSPISGHKSVSWYQQVLGQGPQFIFQYYEKEERGRGNFPDRFSARQFPNYSSELNVNALLLGDSALYLCASSLAGETQYFGPGTRLLVL.

This clone has just one count. The CDR3 loop reads CASRDTENTEAFF. DNA for the CDR3: TGTGCCAGCAGGGACACAGAGAACACTGAAGCTTTCTTT. The chain recombines TRBV12-3 or TRBV12-4 with TRBJ1-1, with D possibly TRBD1 on 5 matching bases. Trimming cost V 6 bases and J 1 base, with 9 bases left between them. This CDR3 spans 13 amino acids.

Written as DNA, the CDR3 is TGTGCCAGCAGTTTTAATGTCAGATACGAGCAGTACTTC. Translating gives CASSFNVRYEQYF. This sequence joins TRBV12-3 or TRBV12-4 and TRBJ2-7; D remains ambiguous. The V end lost 3 bases, the J end lost 4 bases, and 10 bases lay between the germline ends. The length of the CDR3 is 13 residues.

This chain uses TRBV10-3 with TRBJ1-1; 8 bases fit TRBD1. The germline CDR1 and CDR2 sequences are ENHRY and SYGVKD. The length of the CDR3 is 14 residues. V dropped 6 bases and J dropped 7; count of bases not matched to a gene: 10. CDR3 nucleotide sequence: TGTGCCATCAGCCTACAGGGGGATATCGGTGAAGCTTTCTTT. Translating gives CAISLQGDIGEAFF.

This clone was recorded only once. The genes are TRBV6-5 and TRBJ1-2, with D hard to call. With 2 bases removed from V and 3 bases from J, the gap between germline ends came to 4 bases. The CDR3 covers 12 residues. Germline V CDR1 and CDR2: MNHEY, SVGAGI. As DNA, the CDR3 is TGTGCCAGCAGTTACCGGGACTATGGCTACACCTTC. It is translated as CASSYRDYGYTF.

The chain recombines TRBV18 with TRBJ1-1; D might be TRBD1 (6 bases). Trimming took 2 bases from V and 3 from J, leaving 16 bases between them. This CDR3 has 16 residues. Germline values: CDR1 KGHSH, CDR2 LQKENI. The CDR3 DNA follows: TGTGCCAGCTCACCATCCAGGGGTGTTCTAGACACTGAAGCTTTCTTT. It yields the protein CASSPSRGVLDTEAFF.

The CDR3, as DNA: TGCGCCAGCACCCCGAGGGACAGGGGAAACGAGCAGTACTTC. Its translation: CASTPRDRGNEQYF. V is TRBV10-1 and J is TRBJ2-7; TRBD1 aligns across 10 bases. After removal of 7 bases from V and 5 bases from J, the junction contained 8 bases not matched to a gene. The CDR3 sequence is 14 residues long. Per the germline V gene, CDR1 is WNHNN and CDR2 is SYGVQD (reference sequence).

The chain joins TRBV4-1 to TRBJ1-2; 11 nucleotides agree with TRBD1. The CDR3 has 16 residues. Per the germline V gene, CDR1 is MGHRA and CDR2 is YSYEKL. V gave up 5 bases and J gave up 6 bases; unmatched junction bases: 11. This CDR3 is CASSKGQGALLDGYTF. In nucleotides, the CDR3 is TGCGCCAGCAGCAAAGGACAGGGGGCATTGTTGGATGGCTACACCTTC.

The CDR3 DNA follows: TGTGCCAGCAGTTTAAGGACTAGCGGGGGGATGAATGAGCAGTTCTTC. This encodes CASSLRTSGGMNEQFF. The chain is built from TRBV28 and TRBJ2-1, with TRBD2 matching over 14 bases. Germline assignment: CDR1 MDHEN and CDR2 SYDVKM. The CDR3 loop spans 16 amino acids. V lost 2 bases, J lost 7 bases, and 4 bases stayed unmatched.

The rearrangement links TRBV28 to TRBJ1-5; D might be TRBD1 (6 bases). The CDR3 spans 16 residues. Germline CDR1 reads MDHEN; CDR2 reads SYDVKM. The V gene lost 5 bases and the J gene lost 1 base, with 15 bases spanning the gap. The CDR3 loop is CASSENRALSNQPQHF. For the CDR3, the DNA is TGTGCCAGCAGTGAAAACAGGGCTCTCAGCAATCAGCCCCAGCATTTT.

The rearrangement uses TRBV5-5 and TRBJ1-1; D remains ambiguous. Germline V gives CDR1 SGHKS, CDR2 YYEKEE (reference sequence). The CDR3 contains 14 residues. V was cut by 2 bases and J by 0 bases, with 8 bases left in between. The CDR3 region is CASSFGLMNTEAFF. The CDR3 bases are TGTGCCAGCAGCTTTGGGCTCATGAACACTGAAGCTTTCTTT.

V is TRBV2 and J is TRBJ1-1, with a weak D call TRBD1 (5 bases). This CDR3 comprises 14 residues. V was trimmed by 7 bases and J by 1 base, leaving 13 bases between them. Germline V gives CDR1 SNHLY, CDR2 FYNNEI. The CDR3 DNA is TGTGCCAGCAAGAAAGGGGCCCGGAACACTGAAGCTTTCTTT. This translates into CASKKGARNTEAFF. Filled out from reference TRBV2 and TRBJ1-1, the complete variable domain reads EPEVTQTPSHQVTQMGQEVILRCVPISNHLYFYWYRQILGQKVEFLVSFYNNEISEKSEIFDDQFSVERPDGSNFTLKIRSTKLEDSAMYFCASKKGARNTEAFFGQGTRLTVV.

The rearrangement uses TRBV5-1 and TRBJ1-5; weak D call: TRBD1 (5 bases). Trimming pared 2 bases from V and 4 bases from J, leaving 10 bases between. The CDR3 contains 14 residues. Germline lookup yields CDR1 SGHRS and CDR2 YFSETQ. This chain's CDR3 is CASSLREGNQPQHF. The DNA of the CDR3 is TGCGCCAGCAGCTTAAGGGAGGGGAATCAGCCCCAGCATTTT.

The chain uses TRBV5-1 and TRBJ2-7; weak D call: TRBD2 (7 bases). The germline gives CDR1 SGHRS, CDR2 YFSETQ. Trimming shortened V by 0 bases and J by 2 bases, and 15 bases separated the two germline ends. CDR3 size: 16 residues. The CDR3 is CASSLAGGGPTYEQYF. In nucleotides, the CDR3 is TGCGCCAGCAGCTTGGCCGGCGGGGGCCCCACCTACGAGCAGTACTTC. Full variable domain (remainder filled in from reference TRBV5-1 and TRBJ2-7): KAGVTQTPRYLIKTRGQQVTLSCSPISGHRSVSWYQQTPGQGLQFLFEYFSETQRNKGNFPGRFSGRQFSNSRSEMNVSTLELGDSALYLCASSLAGGGPTYEQYFGPGTRLTVT.

This clone occurred once. The V and J genes are TRBV6-2 or TRBV6-3 and TRBJ2-7; a weak D match, TRBD1 (5 bases). Germline CDR1 and CDR2: MNHEY and SVGEGT. This CDR3 has 12 amino acids. Trimming took off 2 bases at V and 5 bases at J, with 7 bases between the two ends. In nucleotides, the CDR3 is TGTGCCAGCAGTTACGACAGCCACGAGCAGTACTTC. This codes for CASSYDSHEQYF.

CDR3 coding DNA: TGCGCCAGCTCGATGGCGGGCAATCAGCCCCAGCATTTT. Translation gives CASSMAGNQPQHF. V is TRBV10-2 and J is TRBJ1-5; D is unresolved. The V and J ends lost 8 bases and 2 bases respectively, with 10 bases between them. The CDR3 is 13 amino acids. Germline CDR1 is WSHSY and CDR2 is SAAADI.

The chain is built from TRBV20-1 and TRBJ1-1; D gene unclear. Trimming left V 0 bases short and J 8 bases short, with 7 bases between. This CDR3 is built from 11 residues. Germline lookup yields CDR1 DFQATT and CDR2 SNEGSKA (reference sequence). CDR3 DNA: TGCAGTGCTAGAGATCGAGGCGAAGCTTTCTTT. Translation: CSARDRGEAFF.

This chain connects TRBV4-3 to TRBJ2-1, with D perhaps TRBD1 (6 bases). Per germline, CDR1 LGHNA and CDR2 YSLEER. The CDR3 totals 17 residues. The germline V and J ends were trimmed by 0 bases and 7 bases, with 19 bases remaining between them. The CDR3 DNA reads as TGCGCCAGCAGCCAAGATCCCGCCAGGGGAGTACTTAATGAGCAGTTCTTC. This encodes CASSQDPARGVLNEQFF.

The genes are TRBV19 and TRBJ2-2; the D gene is possibly TRBD1 (5 bases). Trimming shortened V by 3 bases and J by 4 bases, and 15 bases separated the two germline ends. The CDR3 length is 16 residues. Germline assignment: CDR1 LNHDA and CDR2 SQIVND (reference sequence). The CDR3 reads CASSIRTRDSTGELFF. DNA for the CDR3: TGTGCCAGTAGTATTAGAACCAGGGATAGCACCGGGGAGCTGTTTTTT.

This chain connects TRBV21-1 to TRBJ1-4; the table's D call TRBD1 went unverified against the DNA. TRBV21-1 is deemed a pseudogene. CDR3 length: 13 residues. For the CDR3, the DNA is TGTGCCAGCACCTCGGGACAGGTTGAAAAACTGTTTTTT. Its protein is CASTSGQVEKLFF.

This chain joins TRBV28 and TRBJ2-5, with D possibly TRBD1 on 5 matching bases. CDR1 MDHEN and CDR2 SYDVKM come from the germline V gene. The CDR3 runs to 11 residues. Trimming took off 4 bases at V and 5 bases at J, with 5 bases between the two ends. CDR3 nucleotides: TGTGCCAGCAGTTGGGGCGAGACCCAGTACTTC. Translating gives CASSWGETQYF.

This clone was seen more than once but under ten times. This sequence joins TRBV7-9 and TRBJ1-1; D may be TRBD1 (6 bases). Trimming cost V 2 bases and J 6 bases, with 13 bases left between them. The CDR3 totals 14 residues. From germline, CDR1 is SEHNR and CDR2 FQNEAQ (reference sequence). The CDR3 nucleotides are TGTGCCAGCAGCTTATTAACAGGGACCCCTGAAGCTTTCTTT. Translation: CASSLLTGTPEAFF.

V is TRBV30 and J is TRBJ2-5; 7 bases are shared with TRBD1. Germline CDR1 is GTSNPN and CDR2 is SVGIG (reference sequence). V dropped 3 bases and J dropped 5; count of bases not matched to a gene: 15. The CDR3 extends over 16 amino acids. CDR3 in DNA: TGTGCCTGGAGGCTTCTCGAGGACAGGTGGGAGGAGACCCAGTACTTC. It yields the protein CAWRLLEDRWEETQYF. The whole variable domain, remainder taken from reference TRBV30 and TRBJ2-5, is SQTIHQWPATLVQPVGSPLSLECTVEGTSNPNLYWYRQAAGRGLQLLFYSVGIGQISSEVPQNLSASRPQDRQFILSSKKLLLSDSGFYLCAWRLLEDRWEETQYFGPGTRLLVL.

The CDR3 region has the DNA TGTGCCAGCAGAGCTACCGGGGTCATCGGTGGCTACACCTTC. This sequence encodes CASRATGVIGGYTF. J is TRBJ1-2 and V is TRBV28; D gene unclear. Germline-derived CDR1 and CDR2 are MDHEN and SYDVKM. V was shortened by 6 bases and J by 7 bases, with 18 bases between the two germline ends. The CDR3 spans 14 residues.